The text below deals with one T cell receptor beta chain. The junction had 6 bases not matched to a gene; V was cut back by 3 bases and J by 6 bases. This CDR3 has 15 amino acids. Germline lookup yields CDR1 SGHTA and CDR2 FQGNSA. Profiled with immunoSEQ multiplex PCR; TCRdb holds only in-frame clones, not every one. The table has tens of thousands of clones, about 92% seen once. This specimen comes from a study of T cell changes during pregnancy in multiple sclerosis. The sequenced sample was peripheral blood, obtained after pregnancy. This chain connects TRBV7-2 to TRBJ2-1, with TRBD1 identical over 9 bases. The source of this sequence is a female donor with multiple sclerosis, enrolled in a pregnancy study. The CDR3 spells CASSFPGQGGNEQFF. The CDR3, as DNA: TGTGCCAGCAGCTTCCCGGGACAGGGTGGCAATGAGCAGTTCTTC.